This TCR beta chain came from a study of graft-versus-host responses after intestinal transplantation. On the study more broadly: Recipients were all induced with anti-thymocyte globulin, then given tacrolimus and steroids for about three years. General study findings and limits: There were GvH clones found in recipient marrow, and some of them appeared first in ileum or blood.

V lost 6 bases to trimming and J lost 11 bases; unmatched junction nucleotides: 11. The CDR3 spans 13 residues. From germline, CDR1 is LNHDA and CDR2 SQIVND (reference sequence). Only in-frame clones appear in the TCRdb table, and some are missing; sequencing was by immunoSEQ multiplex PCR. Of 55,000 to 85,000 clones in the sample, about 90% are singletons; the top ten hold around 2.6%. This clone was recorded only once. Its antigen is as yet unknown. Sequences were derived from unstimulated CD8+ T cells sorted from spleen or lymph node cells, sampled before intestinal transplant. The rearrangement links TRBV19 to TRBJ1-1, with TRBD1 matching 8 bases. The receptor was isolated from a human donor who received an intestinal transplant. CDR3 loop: CASSHPGQVMAFF. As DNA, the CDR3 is TGTGCCAGTAGCCATCCGGGACAGGTCATGGCTTTCTTT.